This TCR beta chain was retrieved from a study of T-cell reconstitution after alpha-beta-depleted transplantation in children. There are many counts of this clonotype. Trimming removed 3 bases at V and 0 bases at J, with 8 bases between. This CDR3 contains 13 residues. Looked up from germline, CDR1 is DFQATT and CDR2 is SNEGSKA (reference sequence). For TCRbeta, the library was prepared with unique molecular identifiers. In TCRdb, the PCR reads were re-called with MiXCR into one record per CDR3 protein. Of under 300,000 distinct CDR3 sequences detected, roughly a tenth appear once; the ten largest clones hold approximately 5.4%.

This TCR was sampled from a human donor who donated a stem cell graft to a child with SCID. The sequencing used PBMCs from the stem cell graft donor, collected from the stem cell graft. The chain links TRBV20-1 to TRBJ1-1; a possible D gene is TRBD1 (6 bases). CDR3 sequence: CSARTGLNTEAFF. CDR3 DNA sequence: TGCAGTGCTAGGACAGGTTTGAACACTGAAGCTTTCTTT.